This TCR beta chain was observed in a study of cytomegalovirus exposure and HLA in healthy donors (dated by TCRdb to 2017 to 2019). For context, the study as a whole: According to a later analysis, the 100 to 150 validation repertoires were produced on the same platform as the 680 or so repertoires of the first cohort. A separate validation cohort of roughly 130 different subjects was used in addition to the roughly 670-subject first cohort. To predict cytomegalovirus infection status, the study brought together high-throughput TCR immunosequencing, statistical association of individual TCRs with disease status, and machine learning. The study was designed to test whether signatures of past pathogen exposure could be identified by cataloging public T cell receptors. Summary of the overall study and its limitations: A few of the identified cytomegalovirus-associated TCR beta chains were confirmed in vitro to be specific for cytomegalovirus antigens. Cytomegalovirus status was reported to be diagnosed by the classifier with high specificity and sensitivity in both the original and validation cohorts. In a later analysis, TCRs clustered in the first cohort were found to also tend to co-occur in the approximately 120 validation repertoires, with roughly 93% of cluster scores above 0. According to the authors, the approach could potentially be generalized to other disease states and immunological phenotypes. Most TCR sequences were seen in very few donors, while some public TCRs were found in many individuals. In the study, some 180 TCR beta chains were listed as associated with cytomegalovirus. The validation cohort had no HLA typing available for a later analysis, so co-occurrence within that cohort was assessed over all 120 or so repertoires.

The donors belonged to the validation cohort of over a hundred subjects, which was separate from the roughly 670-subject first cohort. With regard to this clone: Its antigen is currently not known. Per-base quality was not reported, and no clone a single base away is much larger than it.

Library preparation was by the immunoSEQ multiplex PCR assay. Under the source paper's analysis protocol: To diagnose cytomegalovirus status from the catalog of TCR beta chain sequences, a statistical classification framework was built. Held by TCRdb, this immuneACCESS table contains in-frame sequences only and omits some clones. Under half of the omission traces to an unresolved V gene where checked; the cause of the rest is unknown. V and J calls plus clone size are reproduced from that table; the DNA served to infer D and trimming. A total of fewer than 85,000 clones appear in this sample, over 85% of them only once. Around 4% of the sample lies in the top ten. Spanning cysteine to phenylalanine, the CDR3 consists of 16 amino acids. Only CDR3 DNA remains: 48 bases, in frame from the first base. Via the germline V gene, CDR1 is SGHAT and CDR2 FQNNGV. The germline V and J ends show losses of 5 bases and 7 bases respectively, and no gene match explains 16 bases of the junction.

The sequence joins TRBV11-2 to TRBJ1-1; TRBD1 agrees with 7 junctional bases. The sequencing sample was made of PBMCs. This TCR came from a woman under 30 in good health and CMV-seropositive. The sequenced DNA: TGTGCCAGCAGCCCAACGTCGACAGGGTTGGTCAGTGAAGCTTTCTTT. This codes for CASSPTSTGLVSEAFF.